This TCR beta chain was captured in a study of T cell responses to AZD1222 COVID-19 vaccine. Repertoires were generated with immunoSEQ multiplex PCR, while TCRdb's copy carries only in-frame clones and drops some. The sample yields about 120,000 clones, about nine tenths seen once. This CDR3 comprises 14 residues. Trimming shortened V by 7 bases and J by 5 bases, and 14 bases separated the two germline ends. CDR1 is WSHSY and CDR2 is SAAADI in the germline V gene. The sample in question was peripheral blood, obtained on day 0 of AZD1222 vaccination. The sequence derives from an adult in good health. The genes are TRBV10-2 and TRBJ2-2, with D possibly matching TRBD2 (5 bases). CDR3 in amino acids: CASKREPVTGELFF. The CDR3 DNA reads TGCGCCAGCAAGAGGGAGCCGGTTACCGGGGAGCTGTTTTTT.